The rows below give T cell receptor beta chains drawn from one sample of a study of T cell changes during pregnancy in multiple sclerosis. Clones were read by immunoSEQ multiplex PCR, and TCRdb kept only the in-frame ones, dropping some. The sample carries more than 70,000 clones, about 92% recorded once. The material sequenced was peripheral blood, taken before pregnancy. Receptors were obtained from a female donor with multiple sclerosis, enrolled in a pregnancy study. Each CDR3 is given with its conserved first and last residue. D genes are given only for firm matches. For some rows the clone size is stated as once, few or many, or as a class when expanded; others skip it.

CASSLNSGAGELFF	TGCGCCAGCAGCTTAAATAGCGGGGCCGGGGAGCTGTTTTTT	NA	TRBV5-1	TRBJ2-2	TRBD2
CASSTGTTTPNEQFF	TGTGCCAGCAGCACCGGGACTACTACCCCCAATGAGCAGTTCTTC	NA	TRBV5-4	TRBJ2-1	TRBD2
CASSLGFSGGRGETQYF	TGTGCCAGCAGCTTAGGGTTTTCAGGGGGTAGAGGCGAGACCCAGTACTTC	NA	TRBV7-3	TRBJ2-5	TRBD1
CASSSPSGLPRRETQYF	TGTGCCAGCAGTTCCCCCTCGGGACTGCCGCGGCGGGAGACCCAGTACTTC	NA	TRBV28	TRBJ2-5	NA
CASSGQGARTEAFF	TGTGCCAGCAGCGGACAGGGGGCGCGGACTGAAGCTTTCTTT	NA	TRBV7-6	TRBJ1-1	TRBD1
CASSEIAGRPGTYF	TGCGCCAGCAGTGAGATAGCGGGACGTCCTGGGACGTACTTC	few	TRBV10-1	TRBJ2-7	TRBD2
CASSGARTTSSYEQYF	TGTGCCAGCAGTGGGGCCCGGACAACCAGCTCCTACGAGCAGTACTTC	NA	TRBV6-4	TRBJ2-7	NA
CASSGLAGRKLTDTQYF	TGTGCCAGCAGTGGACTAGCGGGAAGGAAACTAACAGATACGCAGTATTTT	NA	TRBV5-6	TRBJ2-3	TRBD2
CASSENPLGHHSSFF	TGTGCCAGCAGCGAGAACCCCTTGGGACACCATTCGTCTTTCTTT	NA	TRBV13	TRBJ1-1	NA
CASSIADRGTNEQFF	TGTGCCAGTAGTATTGCGGACAGGGGTACCAATGAGCAGTTCTTC	NA	TRBV19	TRBJ2-1	TRBD1
CASSSSGQGYTGELFF	TGTGCCAGCAGCTCCTCGGGACAGGGGTACACCGGGGAGCTGTTTTTT	once	TRBV7-9	TRBJ2-2	TRBD1
CASSSGRSSYNEQFF	TGTGCCAGCAGTAGCGGCAGGAGCTCCTACAATGAGCAGTTCTTC	NA	TRBV7-2	TRBJ2-1	NA
CASSAPGGQGYTF	TGTGCCAGCAGTGCTCCAGGGGGACAAGGCTACACCTTC	NA	TRBV6-1	TRBJ1-2	TRBD1
CASRGTGGSNQPQHF	TGTGCCAGCAGGGGGACAGGGGGAAGCAATCAGCCCCAGCATTTT	NA	TRBV28	TRBJ1-5	TRBD1
CASRAPGGTEQFF	TGTGCCAGCAGGGCCCCGGGAGGGACTGAGCAGTTCTTC	NA	TRBV6-1	TRBJ2-1	TRBD2
CASSARGGTPVEGGGFYEQYF	TGTGCCAGCAGCGCCCGAGGGGGGACCCCCGTTGAAGGGGGGGGGTTCTACGAGCAGTACTTC	once	TRBV9	TRBJ2-7	NA
CASSSPDRGQGYTF	TGTGCCAGCAGTTCCCCGGACAGGGGGCAGGGCTACACCTTC	NA	TRBV27	TRBJ1-2	TRBD1
CASPRVRPAKNIQYF	TGCGCCAGCCCCCGTGTGCGTCCGGCCAAAAACATTCAGTACTTC	NA	TRBV4-1	TRBJ2-4	NA
CASRPGQALGTQYF	TGTGCCAGCAGGCCCGGACAAGCCCTGGGGACCCAGTACTTC	NA	TRBV11-2	TRBJ2-5	NA
CASRAREGYTEAFF	TGTGCCAGCAGAGCCAGGGAAGGTTACACTGAAGCTTTCTTT	NA	TRBV27	TRBJ1-1	NA
CASRQGSAVYGYTF	TGTGCCAGCAGACAAGGCTCGGCGGTCTATGGCTACACCTTC	NA	TRBV2	TRBJ1-2	NA
CASSYSGGHSYNEQFF	TGTGCCAGCAGTTACTCGGGGGGGCACTCCTACAATGAGCAGTTCTTC	NA	TRBV6-5	TRBJ2-1	NA
CASSYMGADTQYF	TGTGCCAGCAGTTATATGGGCGCGGATACGCAGTATTTT	NA	TRBV6-5	TRBJ2-3	NA
CVSTGGGRNTEAFF	TGTGTCTCTACTGGGGGGGGTCGGAACACTGAAGCTTTCTTT	NA	TRBV19	TRBJ1-1	NA
CASSLFVLGAATDTQYF	TGTGCCAGCAGCTTATTTGTTTTGGGGGCCGCCACAGATACGCAGTATTTT	NA	TRBV13	TRBJ2-3	NA
CAWSGPGYEQYF	TGTGCCTGGAGTGGGCCAGGGTACGAGCAGTACTTC	NA	TRBV30	TRBJ2-7	NA
CASSSGQGIYEQYF	TGTGCCAGCAGCTCGGGACAGGGAATCTACGAGCAGTACTTC	few	TRBV7-6	TRBJ2-7	TRBD1
CASSFWGDEQYF	TGTGCCAGCAGCTTTTGGGGGGACGAGCAGTACTTC	NA	TRBV7-6	TRBJ2-7	NA
CSVEEAWLQGKNEQYF	TGCAGCGTTGAAGAGGCTTGGTTACAGGGGAAAAACGAGCAGTACTTC	NA	TRBV29-1	TRBJ2-7	TRBD1
CASSSRGSGYEQYF	TGTGCCAGCAGTTCCCGGGGTAGCGGCTACGAGCAGTACTTC	NA	TRBV2	TRBJ2-7	NA
CASSVGASGSVYDEQYF	TGTGCCAGCAGCGTAGGGGCTAGCGGGAGTGTCTACGACGAGCAGTACTTC	NA	TRBV9	TRBJ2-7	TRBD2
CASSVQGSQNTEAFF	TGTGCCAGCAGCGTACAAGGGAGTCAGAACACTGAAGCTTTCTTT	NA	TRBV7-2	TRBJ1-1	NA
CSVEDHGGWNEQFF	TGCAGCGTTGAAGATCATGGAGGGTGGAATGAGCAGTTCTTC	NA	TRBV29-1	TRBJ2-1	NA
CASSFSSYEQYF	TGTGCCAGCAGCTTCAGCTCCTACGAGCAGTACTTC	NA	TRBV7-2	TRBJ2-7	NA
CASSIDTSGRGYEQFF	TGTGCCAGTAGTATAGATACTAGCGGGAGGGGATATGAGCAGTTCTTC	NA	TRBV19	TRBJ2-1	TRBD2
CASTTGSDTEAFF	TGTGCCAGCACGACGGGAAGTGACACTGAAGCTTTCTTT	NA	TRBV11-3	TRBJ1-1	NA
CASRSPLGQGNEQYF	TGTGCCAGCAGAAGCCCCTTGGGACAGGGTAACGAGCAGTACTTC	NA	TRBV6-1	TRBJ2-7	TRBD1
CASSPPRTDYGYTF	TGTGCCAGCAGTCCCCCCCGGACAGATTATGGCTACACCTTC	NA	TRBV28	TRBJ1-2	NA
CATSRQTSGSNEQYF	TGTGCCACCAGCAGGCAAACTAGCGGGAGTAACGAGCAGTACTTC	NA	TRBV15	TRBJ2-7	TRBD2
CASSESFPSSYNEQFF	TGTGCCAGCAGTGAGTCATTCCCGAGCTCCTACAATGAGCAGTTCTTC	once	TRBV6-4	TRBJ2-1	NA
CATSRGSLLAGARELEQFF	TGTGCCACCAGCAGAGGATCCCTACTAGCGGGGGCCCGGGAGCTTGAGCAGTTCTTC	NA	TRBV15	TRBJ2-1	TRBD2
CSVQRSLAGVDTQYF	TGCAGCGTCCAGAGGTCCCTAGCGGGAGTAGATACGCAGTATTTT	NA	TRBV29-1	TRBJ2-3	TRBD2
CASRNLGQNEQFF	TGTGCCAGTAGAAACCTGGGACAAAATGAGCAGTTCTTC	NA	TRBV19	TRBJ2-1	NA
CASSYFPTSYEQYF	TGTGCCAGCAGTTACTTTCCTACCTCCTACGAGCAGTACTTC	NA	TRBV28	TRBJ2-7	NA
CASSLAGSYEQYF	TGCGCCAGCAGCTTGGCCGGGTCCTACGAGCAGTACTTC	NA	TRBV5-1	TRBJ2-7	NA
CASNEGNRMNTEAFF	TGTGCCAGCAACGAAGGAAACAGGATGAACACTGAAGCTTTCTTT	NA	TRBV28	TRBJ1-1	NA
CASSSGDRGSNEQFF	TGTGCCAGCAGCTCCGGGGACAGGGGTTCCAATGAGCAGTTCTTC	NA	TRBV7-6	TRBJ2-1	TRBD1
CASSTLVYEQYF	TGTGCCAGCAGTACTCTAGTGTACGAGCAGTACTTC	few	TRBV11-2	TRBJ2-7	NA
CASSQDLPDTQYF	TGCGCCAGCAGCCAAGATCTTCCAGATACGCAGTATTTT	NA	TRBV4-1	TRBJ2-3	NA
CASSYSRTSGKNEQFF	TGTGCCAGCAGTTACTCCCGGACTAGCGGGAAAAATGAGCAGTTCTTC	NA	TRBV6-5	TRBJ2-1	TRBD2
CASSLAQGALRDTEAFF	TGTGCCAGCAGCTTAGCACAGGGGGCCTTGAGAGACACTGAAGCTTTCTTT	NA	TRBV13	TRBJ1-1	TRBD1
CASSFRAETQYF	TGTGCCAGCAGCTTCAGGGCAGAGACCCAGTACTTC	NA	TRBV7-2	TRBJ2-5	NA
CASRDTGWDEKLFF	TGTGCCAGCAGAGATACAGGGTGGGATGAAAAACTGTTTTTT	NA	TRBV6-5	TRBJ1-4	NA
CASSQAAVADQPQHF	TGCGCCAGCAGCCAAGCGGCCGTAGCCGATCAGCCCCAGCATTTT	NA	TRBV4-3	TRBJ1-5	NA
CASSIGSGRDNEQFF	TGTGCCAGTAGTATAGGGAGCGGGAGGGACAATGAGCAGTTCTTC	once	TRBV19	TRBJ2-1	TRBD2
CASSVRQGALDTQYF	TGTGCCAGCAGCGTACGGCAGGGGGCATTGGATACGCAGTATTTT	NA	TRBV9	TRBJ2-3	TRBD1
CASSSISSGGPQYF	TGCGCCAGCAGCTCAATATCTAGCGGTGGGCCCCAGTACTTC	NA	TRBV5-1	TRBJ2-5	TRBD2
CASTEARGTEAFF	TGTGCCAGCACCGAGGCGCGGGGGACTGAAGCTTTCTTT	NA	TRBV2	TRBJ1-1	NA
CASSDAGSGEKLFF	TGTGCCAGCAGTGACGCAGGGTCAGGAGAAAAACTGTTTTTT	NA	TRBV2	TRBJ1-4	NA